This record looks at one T cell receptor (beta chain) sequence and its context. Its target is unknown. The data stem from a study of OX40 agonist ivuxolimab in advanced cancers. Clones were sequenced by immunoSEQ multiplex PCR, and TCRdb holds only the in-frame ones, with some missing. The table records 53,000 or so clones, about four fifths of them present only once. Study-wide points: Nonresponders included some who also had low normalized T-cell clonal expansion.

Germline assignment: CDR1 MNHEY and CDR2 SVGAGI. CDR3 length equals 14 residues. Trimming left V 5 bases short and J 3 bases short, with 12 bases between. The sample here was CD4+ or CD8+ T cells sorted from blood, taken in a trial of the OX40 agonist ivuxolimab. This sequence originates from an adult with an advanced solid tumor such as melanoma, head and neck, liver or kidney cancer. The chain has TRBV6-5 and TRBJ2-3, with a possible D match to TRBD2 (6 bases). For the CDR3, the DNA is TGTGCCAGCAGTCGACGCGCGGGGACAGATACGCAGTATTTT. Translated: CASSRRAGTDTQYF.